The entry below gives a single T cell receptor (beta chain) sequence along with its context. The target antigen is unknown. This specimen comes from a study of shared clonotypes between healthy human individuals. Study results and caveats: The researchers took only blood, and tissue repertoires probably look different. Roughly 5% of naive CD4 clonotypes were common to several donors. Clonotype sharing levels among donors were expected to vary with sequencing depth.

Under the authors' procedure: From ImmunoSEQ came sequences covering only the junction and carrying no quality scores, so filtering differed. Data came from immunoSEQ multiplex PCR; TCRdb stores just in-frame clones and leaves some out. V, J and clone size were drawn from that table, and D and trimming were deduced from the DNA. The table includes about 680,000 clones, 92% detected once. Naive CD8 cells comprised CD45RO-negative, CCR7-positively selected cells, excluding terminally differentiated effector memory CD45RA+ cells. V gave up 2 bases and J gave up 6 bases, with 12 bases separating them. Looked up from germline, CDR1 is SGDLS and CDR2 is YYNGEE. The CDR3 runs 13 residues.

The chain couples TRBV9 to TRBJ2-7, with a tentative D call TRBD2 (6 bases). This receptor was identified in a man between 25 and 39 years old in good health. The sequencing sample was made of naive CD8+ T cells sorted from blood. CDR3 loop: CASSVLGGGEQYF. The CDR3 DNA is TGTGCCAGCAGCGTTCTCGGGGGAGGCGAGCAGTACTTC.